Below, one TCR beta chain is given with its context. The CDR3 runs to 14 residues. In germline, CDR1 is SNHLY, CDR2 FYNNEI. V was clipped by 6 bases and J by 4 bases; unmatched bases: 5. The data were obtained in a study of blood T cell repertoires in COVID-19. Study-wide context: Samples came from the United States, Italy and Spain, spanning acute and convalescent COVID-19. The cDNA or gDNA used as material had been derived from T cells, B-cell-depleted T cells, or PBMCs.

In the original analysis: Amplification from reference gene primers served as the basis for estimated nucleated cell counts. Measured with immunoSEQ multiplex PCR; TCRdb has only the in-frame clones, and not every one. V and J calls and clone size are copied from that table; D and trimming were computed from the DNA. The repertoire holds about 120,000 clones, with 75% to 90% as singletons. The genes are TRBV2 and TRBJ2-2; 7 bases are a match to TRBD1. The receptor was isolated from a woman between 65 and 79 years old with acute or convalescent COVID-19. Source material: peripheral blood. The CDR3 DNA reads TGTGCCAGCAGGAGACAGGGACCCACCGGGGAGCTGTTTTTT. Translation gives CASRRQGPTGELFF.